The entry below gives a single TCR beta chain sequence along with its context. Its cognate antigen has yet to be identified. Base qualities are not recorded, but no much larger clone differs from it by a single base. After removal of 1 base from V and 6 bases from J, the junction retains 10 bases not matched to a gene. Counted from cysteine to phenylalanine, this CDR3 has 17 amino acids. Only the CDR3 part of the read is kept: 51 bases, read in frame from the first base. The germline V gene provides CDR1 MDHEN and CDR2 SYDVKM. The immunoSEQ Assay, a bias-controlled multiplex PCR, was used to amplify TCRbeta CDR3 regions from genomic DNA. Concerning the study's data processing: The number of nucleated cells in each sample was estimated from the amplification of reference gene primers within the assay. To quantify the absolute abundance of each unique TCRbeta CDR3 rearrangement, sequence reads were collapsed and filtered. Productive Simpson clonality was computed per sample as the square root of Simpson's diversity index over productive rearrangements. This is the immuneACCESS table as TCRdb keeps it, with only in-frame sequences that have V and J called. A part of the clones is gone; compared with another copy, unresolved V genes explain less than half, and the rest is unexplained. Clone size and V and J calls were adopted from that table, with D and trimming inferred from the DNA. The sample table records under 300,000 clones; around four fifths of these occur just once. The ten largest clonotypes hold around a tenth of the sample.

Another Seattle source contributed samples from volunteer blood donors who had recovered from COVID-19. Whole blood was collected in K2EDTA tubes by collaborating institutions according to the institutions' own protocols. Collaborator samples were shipped for TCRbeta analysis as frozen whole blood, isolated PBMCs, or DNA extracted from either sample type. This sample was taken from a study of blood T cell repertoires in COVID-19 (dated by TCRdb to 2020 to 2022). At the level of the whole study: Samples from collaborators originated in the United States, Italy and Spain and spanned both the acute and convalescent phases of COVID-19. The prospective study material was composed of cDNA or gDNA derived from T cells, B-cell-depleted T cells, or PBMCs. The repertoires were released in a freely available public database intended as a resource for research on the immune response to SARS-CoV-2. The sample metadata nearly always contained a de-identified subject ID, COVID-19 status, age in years and sex. The samples were drawn from two sources: the first 160 participants of the ongoing ImmuneRACE study, and about 1,300 subjects contributed by 6 global collaborators. Deeply sampled blood TCRbeta repertoires from subjects exposed to, actively infected with, or recovered from COVID-19 were included in the dataset. Where available, HLA class I and class II types were taken from metadata supplied by the sample provider and were not determined by assay-based typing.

The paper as a whole reports these results and caveats: The quantity of clinical and demographic metadata differed by source and by participant and was supplied without curation.

In this chain, TRBV28 is recombined with TRBJ1-5, with TRBD1 matching 9 junction bases. The receptor's source is a woman aged 45 to 65 who had recovered from COVID-19. Specimen: peripheral blood. In nucleotide form, the sequence is TGTGCCAGCAGTTTATCTTTCGGGACAGGGTCCAGTCAGCCCCAGCATTTT. Translated, it gives CASSLSFGTGSSQPQHF.